A selection of T cell receptor beta chains follows, all from one sample in a study of metastatic and nonmetastatic thyroid tumors. TCRdb reprocessed the PCR reads using MiXCR. The sample contains tens of thousands of clones, approximately 30% of which appear only once. The sample comprised blood. These receptors were taken from a female donor with papillary thyroid cancer or a benign thyroid nodule (not recorded which). Some clones in this sample may be carry-over from other donors' samples. Each CDR3 is given with its conserved first and last residue. D genes are given only for firm matches. A clone size is listed for some rows: how often the clone was seen (once, few, many), or a class if it is expanded.

J: TRBJ2-3; D: TRBD2; V: TRBV4-2; size: many; DNA: TGTGCCAGCAGCCCGGGACTAGGTCCTGGCACAGATACGCAGTATTTT; CDR3: CASSPGLGPGTDTQYF
J: TRBJ2-7; D: .; V: TRBV5-1; size: .; DNA: TGCGCCAGCAGCTTGACGGCAGGGATGGGCTACGAGCAGTACTTC; CDR3: CASSLTAGMGYEQYF
J: TRBJ2-7; D: .; V: TRBV18; size: .; DNA: TGTGCCAGCTCACCTCGGACTGACTCCTACGAGCAGTACTTC; CDR3: CASSPRTDSYEQYF
J: TRBJ1-4; D: .; V: TRBV20-1; size: many; DNA: TGCAGTGCTAGAGAGGAAACAGCCGGAGGAGACGAAAAACTGTTTTTT; CDR3: CSAREETAGGDEKLFF
J: TRBJ2-6; D: .; V: TRBV11-3; size: .; DNA: TGTGCCAGCAGCTCACAGGGAGCTGGGGCCAACGTCCTGACTTTC; CDR3: CASSSQGAGANVLTF
J: TRBJ2-3; D: .; V: TRBV20-1; size: .; DNA: TGCAGTGCTAGAGATTTTAGAGGAACAGATACGCAGTATTTT; CDR3: CSARDFRGTDTQYF
J: TRBJ2-3; D: .; V: TRBV24-1; size: many; DNA: TGTGCCACCAGTGATACGAGTTCAGCGCAGTATTTT; CDR3: CATSDTSSAQYF
J: TRBJ2-1; D: .; V: TRBV4-2; size: .; DNA: TGTGCCAGCAGCCAAGATGTGAGGGGGTGCTACGATGAGCAGTTCTTC; CDR3: CASSQDVRGCYDEQFF
J: TRBJ1-3; D: .; V: TRBV7-9; size: many; DNA: TGTGCCAGCAGGCGCCAACCTCAGGGCTCTGGAAACACCATATATTTT; CDR3: CASRRQPQGSGNTIYF
J: TRBJ1-5; D: .; V: TRBV20-1; size: .; DNA: TGCAGTGCTAGAGAGAGGCCCTTATATAGCAATCAGCCCCAGCATTTT; CDR3: CSARERPLYSNQPQHF
J: TRBJ1-6; D: .; V: TRBV6-2/TRBV6-3; size: few; DNA: TGTGCCAGCTCGACCGATTCACCCCTCCACTTT; CDR3: CASSTDSPLHF
J: TRBJ1-4; D: .; V: TRBV20-1; size: many; DNA: TGCAGTGCTAGAGATAGGTCGTACAAACTGTTTTTT; CDR3: CSARDRSYKLFF
J: TRBJ1-2; D: .; V: TRBV12-3/TRBV12-4; size: few; DNA: TGTGCCAGCAGTTTCCGACTTCTCAACTATGGCTACACCTTC; CDR3: CASSFRLLNYGYTF
J: TRBJ2-1; D: .; V: TRBV20-1; size: many; DNA: TGCAGTGCTACGACTAGGGTTCTCTCTAATGAGCAGTTCTTC; CDR3: CSATTRVLSNEQFF
J: TRBJ2-6; D: TRBD2; V: TRBV4-3; size: medium-sized; DNA: TGCGCCAGCAGTCGACTAGCGGGGGGCTCTGGGGCCAACGTCCTGACTTTC; CDR3: CASSRLAGGSGANVLTF
J: TRBJ1-1; D: TRBD1; V: TRBV6-1; size: medium-sized; DNA: TGTGCCAGCAGCCCTAGGGACAGGGAGAACACTGAAGCTTTCTTT; CDR3: CASSPRDRENTEAFF
J: TRBJ2-2; D: .; V: TRBV4-3; size: medium-sized; DNA: TGCGCCAGCAGCCCACTTACCGGGGAGCTGTTTTTT; CDR3: CASSPLTGELFF
J: TRBJ1-6; D: .; V: TRBV30; size: .; DNA: TGTGCCTGGCACCCAGGGGCTAACTCACCCCTCCACTTT; CDR3: CAWHPGANSPLHF
J: TRBJ2-1; D: TRBD1; V: TRBV19; size: medium-sized; DNA: TGTGCCAGTAGCCCCGGGACAGGGCTTTACAATGAGCAGTTCTTC; CDR3: CASSPGTGLYNEQFF
J: TRBJ2-7; D: TRBD2; V: TRBV20-1; size: medium-sized; DNA: TGCAGTGCCGTTGGGGGGGGTTACCCCTCCTACGAGCAGTACTTC; CDR3: CSAVGGGYPSYEQYF
J: TRBJ2-7; D: TRBD2; V: TRBV6-1; size: many; DNA: TGTGCCAGCAGTGAACTGGGACTAGAGGTGGAGCAGTACTTC; CDR3: CASSELGLEVEQYF
J: TRBJ1-1; D: .; V: TRBV6-1; size: medium-sized; DNA: TGTGCCAGCGGACAGTCCATGAACACTGAAGCTTTCTTT; CDR3: CASGQSMNTEAFF
J: TRBJ2-5; D: .; V: TRBV20-1; size: many; DNA: TGCAGTGCCCGAGAGGGACGGCTCTATACCCAGTACTTC; CDR3: CSAREGRLYTQYF
J: TRBJ2-3; D: .; V: TRBV9; size: .; DNA: TGTGCCAGCAGCGTAGGGACTTTAGGCCGCACAGATACGCAGTATTTT; CDR3: CASSVGTLGRTDTQYF
J: TRBJ1-2; D: .; V: TRBV18; size: few; DNA: TGTGCCAGCTCGTCCGAGGGGGGCGGCAATGGCTACACCTTC; CDR3: CASSSEGGGNGYTF
J: TRBJ2-1; D: TRBD1; V: TRBV20-1; size: .; DNA: TGCAGTGCTAGGACGCTCCCCAGGGGTAGCAGGGGGCACAATGAGCAGTTCTTC; CDR3: CSARTLPRGSRGHNEQFF
J: TRBJ1-3; D: .; V: TRBV5-1; size: medium-sized; DNA: TGCGCCAGCAGCTTGGGCCCAGGGTCTGGAAACACCATATATTTT; CDR3: CASSLGPGSGNTIYF
J: TRBJ1-2; D: .; V: TRBV4-1; size: .; DNA: TGCGCCAGCAGCCAAGACGGTTTTTCCTATGGCTACACCTTC; CDR3: CASSQDGFSYGYTF
J: TRBJ1-2; D: .; V: TRBV5-6; size: many; DNA: TGTGCCAGCAGCTTGTGGGGGGCTCCCGGTGGCTACACCTTC; CDR3: CASSLWGAPGGYTF
J: TRBJ2-3; D: TRBD2; V: TRBV5-1; size: .; DNA: TGCGCCAGCAGCAAGGGACTAGCGGGGATCTCTAGCACAGATACGCAGTATTTT; CDR3: CASSKGLAGISSTDTQYF
J: TRBJ1-2; D: TRBD1; V: TRBV2; size: .; DNA: TGTGCCAGCACCCTGTCAGGACAGGGTGATGGCTACATCTTC; CDR3: CASTLSGQGDGYIF
J: TRBJ2-6; D: .; V: TRBV15; size: many; DNA: TGTGCCACCAGCAGAGATCACTCTGGGGCCAACGTCCTGACTTTC; CDR3: CATSRDHSGANVLTF
J: TRBJ2-7; D: .; V: TRBV7-9; size: many; DNA: TGTGCCAGCAGCTCGAGACCAGCGGGTGGGCGGCCGCCGATCGAGCAGTACTTC; CDR3: CASSSRPAGGRPPIEQYF
J: TRBJ1-5; D: .; V: TRBV9; size: many; DNA: TGTGCCAGCAGCCCCGCCGGGCAGTCCAATCAGCCCCAGCATTTT; CDR3: CASSPAGQSNQPQHF
J: TRBJ2-3; D: .; V: TRBV7-2; size: once; DNA: TGTGCCAGCAGCTTAGCGGGGGGCATGTATACGCAGTATTTT; CDR3: CASSLAGGMYTQYF
J: TRBJ1-1; D: TRBD1; V: TRBV28; size: large; DNA: TGTGCCAGCAGTGAGACAGGGGAGGGCACTGAAGCTTTCTTT; CDR3: CASSETGEGTEAFF
J: TRBJ1-2; D: TRBD1; V: TRBV18; size: .; DNA: TGTGCCAGCTCCCGACAGGGAGGAGAGGGCTACACCTTC; CDR3: CASSRQGGEGYTF
J: TRBJ2-7; D: TRBD1; V: TRBV7-3; size: .; DNA: TGTGCCAGCAGCTTTCCTAAGGGGGCGAACTTC; CDR3: CASSFPKGANF
J: TRBJ1-2; D: .; V: TRBV4-3; size: .; DNA: TGCGCCAGCAGCCAACATAGGCAGGTGCCTCTGAATGGCTACACCTTC; CDR3: CASSQHRQVPLNGYTF
J: TRBJ1-1; D: .; V: TRBV5-6; size: many; DNA: TGTGCCAGCAGCTGGACCAGGGAATGGGGCACTGAAGCTTTCTTT; CDR3: CASSWTREWGTEAFF
J: TRBJ2-3; D: .; V: TRBV7-3; size: .; DNA: TGTGCCAGCAGCTTAAAGAGGCTAGGGGGACTAAGCACAGATACGCAGTATTTT; CDR3: CASSLKRLGGLSTDTQYF
J: TRBJ2-7; D: .; V: TRBV12-5; size: .; DNA: TGTGCTAGTGGCTTAAAGAGGGCCGAGCAATACTTC; CDR3: CASGLKRAEQYF
J: TRBJ2-1; D: TRBD2; V: TRBV6-5; size: few; DNA: TGTGCCAGCAGCCGTGAAAGCCTAGCGGGAGGTTCTCGGAATGAGCAGTTCTTC; CDR3: CASSRESLAGGSRNEQFF
J: TRBJ1-3; D: .; V: TRBV20-1; size: .; DNA: TGCAGTGTTCCAGGGGTCTCTGGAAACACCATATATTTT; CDR3: CSVPGVSGNTIYF
J: TRBJ1-2; D: .; V: TRBV6-5; size: few; DNA: TGTGCCAGCAGTTTGACGTACTACTATGGCTACACCTTC; CDR3: CASSLTYYYGYTF